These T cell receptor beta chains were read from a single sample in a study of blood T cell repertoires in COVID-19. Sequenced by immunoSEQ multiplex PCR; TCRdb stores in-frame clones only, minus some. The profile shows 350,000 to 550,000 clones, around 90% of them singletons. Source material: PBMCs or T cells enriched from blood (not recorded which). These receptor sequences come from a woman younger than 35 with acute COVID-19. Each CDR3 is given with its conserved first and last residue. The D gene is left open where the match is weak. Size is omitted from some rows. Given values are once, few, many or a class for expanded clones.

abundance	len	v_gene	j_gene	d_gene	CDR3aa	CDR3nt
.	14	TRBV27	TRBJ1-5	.	CASRGMGGEQPQHF	TGTGCCAGCAGGGGTATGGGGGGGGAGCAGCCCCAGCATTTT
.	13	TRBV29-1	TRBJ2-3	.	CSVEGQPWDTQYF	TGCAGCGTTGAAGGACAGCCCTGGGATACGCAGTATTTT
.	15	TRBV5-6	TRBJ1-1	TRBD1	CASSLERGGYSKAFF	TGTGCCAGCAGCTTGGAGAGAGGGGGCTACAGCAAAGCTTTCTTT
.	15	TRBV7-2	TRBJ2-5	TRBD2	CASSVGASGLETQYF	TGTGCCAGCAGCGTAGGGGCTAGCGGGTTAGAGACCCAGTACTTC
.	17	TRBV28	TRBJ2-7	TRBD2	CASSHGRIRTSGDEQYF	TGTGCCAGCAGTCATGGAAGAATAAGGACTAGCGGGGACGAGCAGTACTTC
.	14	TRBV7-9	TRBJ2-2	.	CASSFPENTGELFF	TGTGCCAGCAGCTTCCCAGAGAACACCGGGGAGCTGTTTTTT
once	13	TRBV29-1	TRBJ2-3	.	CSVAGQTTDTQYF	TGCAGCGTCGCTGGACAGACCACAGATACGCAGTATTTT
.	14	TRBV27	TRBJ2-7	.	CASSLRAGIYEQYF	TGTGCCAGCAGTTTACGCGCGGGGATCTACGAGCAGTACTTC
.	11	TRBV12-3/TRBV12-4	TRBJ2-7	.	CASSGAGEQYF	TGTGCCAGCAGTGGAGCTGGCGAGCAGTACTTC
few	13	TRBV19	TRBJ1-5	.	CATSQYRNQPQHF	TGTGCCACCAGTCAATATCGCAATCAGCCCCAGCATTTT
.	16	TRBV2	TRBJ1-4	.	CASSEGGGEWPEKLFF	TGTGCCAGCAGTGAGGGCGGCGGGGAATGGCCCGAAAAACTGTTTTTT
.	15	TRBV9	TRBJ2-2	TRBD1	CASSPGTGNTGELFF	TGTGCCAGCAGCCCGGGGACAGGGAACACCGGGGAGCTGTTTTTT
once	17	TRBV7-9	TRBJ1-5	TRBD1	CASSLGLFGQGFEPQHF	TGTGCCAGCAGCTTAGGTCTTTTCGGACAGGGTTTTGAGCCCCAGCATTTT
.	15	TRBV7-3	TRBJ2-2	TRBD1	CASSLRQGSTGELFF	TGTGCCAGCAGCCTAAGACAGGGGAGCACCGGGGAGCTGTTTTTT
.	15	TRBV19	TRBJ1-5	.	CASSILGDGNQPQHF	TGTGCCAGTAGTATTTTAGGAGACGGGAATCAGCCCCAGCATTTT
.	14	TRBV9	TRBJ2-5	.	CASSGTGYQETQYF	TGTGCCAGCAGCGGGACGGGGTACCAAGAGACCCAGTACTTC
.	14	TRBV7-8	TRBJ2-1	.	CASSLAGVRDEQFF	TGTGCCAGCAGCTTAGCGGGAGTAAGGGATGAGCAGTTCTTC
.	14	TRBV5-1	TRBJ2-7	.	CASSLPGPHYEQYF	TGCGCCAGCAGCTTACCGGGTCCTCACTACGAGCAGTACTTC
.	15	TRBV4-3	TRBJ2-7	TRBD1	CASSQVWDSNYEQYF	TGCGCCAGCAGCCAAGTCTGGGACAGTAACTACGAGCAGTACTTC
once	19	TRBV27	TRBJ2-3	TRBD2	CASSLRGVAGGSSTDTQYF	TGTGCCAGCAGTTTACGTGGGGTAGCGGGAGGGTCTAGCACAGATACGCAGTATTTT
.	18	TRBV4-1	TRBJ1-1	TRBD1	CASSQDPPEGAVNTEAFF	TGCGCCAGCAGCCAAGATCCCCCGGAGGGGGCGGTGAACACTGAAGCTTTCTTT
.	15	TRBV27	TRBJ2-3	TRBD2	CASSSPPGAGGRVYF	TGTGCCAGCAGTTCCCCCCCCGGAGCGGGAGGCCGGGTGTATTTT
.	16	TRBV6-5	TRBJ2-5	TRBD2	CASSYSLRLAGETQYF	TGTGCCAGCAGTTACTCACTGAGACTAGCGGGAGAGACCCAGTACTTC
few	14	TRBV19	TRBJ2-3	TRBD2	CASRLAGSTDTQYF	TGTGCCAGTAGACTAGCGGGAAGCACAGATACGCAGTATTTT
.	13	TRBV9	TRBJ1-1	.	CATSVGWHTEAFF	TGTGCCACCAGCGTAGGGTGGCACACTGAAGCTTTCTTT
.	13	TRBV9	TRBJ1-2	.	CASSVGLTLGYTF	TGTGCCAGCAGCGTAGGACTCACTCTGGGCTACACCTTC
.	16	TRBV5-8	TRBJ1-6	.	CASSLAGTHVSSPLHF	TGTGCCAGCAGCTTGGCCGGGACTCATGTCAGTTCACCCCTCCACTTT
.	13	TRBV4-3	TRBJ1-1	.	CASSQDIYTEAFF	TGCGCCAGCAGCCAAGATATATACACTGAAGCTTTCTTT
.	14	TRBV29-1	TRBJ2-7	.	CSVEGSRGSDEQYF	TGCAGCGTTGAAGGCTCCCGGGGGTCGGACGAGCAGTACTTC
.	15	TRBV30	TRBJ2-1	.	CAWSGSTYSYNEQFF	TGTGCCTGGAGTGGCTCTACTTACTCCTACAATGAGCAGTTCTTC
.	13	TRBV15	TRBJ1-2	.	CATSRVENYGYTF	TGTGCCACCAGCAGAGTGGAGAACTATGGCTACACCTTC
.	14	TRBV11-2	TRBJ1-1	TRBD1	CASSSYRGPTEAFF	TGTGCCAGCAGCAGTTACAGGGGACCGACTGAAGCTTTCTTT
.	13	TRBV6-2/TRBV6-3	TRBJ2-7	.	CASSIQVSYEQYF	TGTGCCAGCAGCATACAAGTCTCCTACGAGCAGTACTTC
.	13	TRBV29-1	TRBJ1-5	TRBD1	CSVPGQGGQPQHF	TGCAGCGTTCCGGGACAGGGTGGTCAGCCCCAGCATTTT
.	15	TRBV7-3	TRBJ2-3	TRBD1	CASSWTGRSTDTQYF	TGTGCCAGCAGCTGGACAGGAAGATCCACAGATACGCAGTATTTT
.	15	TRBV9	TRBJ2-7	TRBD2	CASSTASGASYEQYF	TGTGCCAGCAGCACGGCTAGCGGGGCTTCCTACGAGCAGTACTTC
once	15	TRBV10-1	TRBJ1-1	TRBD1	CASSESKGAKTEAFF	TGCGCCAGCAGTGAGTCGAAGGGGGCAAAGACTGAAGCTTTCTTT
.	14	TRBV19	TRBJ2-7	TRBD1	CASSIIGQAYEQYF	TGTGCCAGCAGTATTATCGGACAGGCCTACGAGCAGTACTTC
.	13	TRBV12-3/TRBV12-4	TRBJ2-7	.	CASSLVAPHEQYF	TGTGCCAGCAGTTTGGTAGCTCCGCACGAGCAGTACTTC
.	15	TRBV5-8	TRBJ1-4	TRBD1	CASSQMGTGLEKLFF	TGTGCCAGCAGCCAAATGGGGACAGGGCTTGAAAAACTGTTTTTT
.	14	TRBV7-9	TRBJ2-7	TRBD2	CASSHLAGDYEQYF	TGTGCCAGCAGCCACCTAGCGGGGGACTACGAGCAGTACTTC
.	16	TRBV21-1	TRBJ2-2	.	CASSKECDSFTGELFF	TGTGCCAGCAGCAAAGAGTGTGACAGCTTCACCGGGGAGCTGTTTTTT
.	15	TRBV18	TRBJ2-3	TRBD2	CASSPGLAGTDTQYF	TGTGCCAGCTCACCGGGACTAGCGGGAACAGATACGCAGTATTTT
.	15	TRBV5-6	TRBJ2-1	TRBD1	CASSHYGQGDNEQFF	TGTGCCAGCAGCCACTATGGACAGGGAGACAATGAGCAGTTCTTC
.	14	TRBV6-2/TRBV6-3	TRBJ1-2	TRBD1	CASSTDRGFYGYTF	TGTGCCAGCAGTACGGACAGGGGGTTTTATGGCTACACCTTC